This T cell receptor (beta chain) was captured in a study of CD8+ T cells in alopecia areata. For the study at large: Among treated patients, oral tofacitinib was administered at 5 to 10 mg twice daily. Study-wide results and limits: TCRs were shared less clearly across patients than in mice, possibly for HLA-related reasons.

cDNA reverse transcribed from extracted RNA served as the sequencing template. TCRdb's table, derived via immunoSEQ multiplex PCR, lists solely in-frame clones and lacks some. This table holds over 100,000 clones, approximately 49% found once. As to this clone: Antigen unknown.

Sorting from PBMCs produced CD4+ and CD8+ T cells. The germline V gene encodes CDR1 SGHDT and CDR2 YYEEEE. This CDR3 has 13 amino acids. V lost 5 bases and J 4 bases, leaving 12 bases between the germline ends. The material was CD8+ T cells sorted from blood, obtained at week 0. The V call is TRBV5-6, the J call TRBJ1-2; D unresolved. The source is a human donor with alopecia areata. CDR3 nucleotides: TGTGCCAGCAGTTCTGGACCGCTCTATGGCTACACCTTC. Amino acids: CASSSGPLYGYTF.